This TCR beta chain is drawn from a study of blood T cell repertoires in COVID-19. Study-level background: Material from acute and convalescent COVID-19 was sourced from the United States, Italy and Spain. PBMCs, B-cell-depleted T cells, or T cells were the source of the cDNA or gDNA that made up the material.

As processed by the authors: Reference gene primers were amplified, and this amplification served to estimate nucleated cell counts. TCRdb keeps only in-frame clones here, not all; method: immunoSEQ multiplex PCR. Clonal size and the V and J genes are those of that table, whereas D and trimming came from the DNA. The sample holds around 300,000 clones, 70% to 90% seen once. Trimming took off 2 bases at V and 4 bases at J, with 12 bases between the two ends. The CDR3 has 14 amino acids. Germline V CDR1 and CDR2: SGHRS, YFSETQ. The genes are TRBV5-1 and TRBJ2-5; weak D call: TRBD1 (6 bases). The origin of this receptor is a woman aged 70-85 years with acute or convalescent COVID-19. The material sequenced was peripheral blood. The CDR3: CASSLPGEGETQYF. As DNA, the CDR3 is TGCGCCAGCAGCTTACCAGGGGAAGGAGAGACCCAGTACTTC.